This T cell receptor beta chain was profiled in a study of post-analysis software for immune sequencing data. Trimming at V came to 5 bases and at J to 7 bases, leaving 16 bases not matched to a gene. Germline lookup yields CDR1 DFQATT and CDR2 SNEGSKA (reference sequence). The CDR3 runs to 15 residues. Each TCR beta cDNA library carried unique molecular identifiers. TCRdb re-called the PCR reads through MiXCR, storing one row per CDR3 protein. The profile shows hundreds of thousands of distinct CDR3 sequences, about 50% of them singletons. Study results and caveats: TRBV5-6, TRBV5-1 and TRBV20-1 belonged to a set of about five TRBV segments that were more frequent in patients than controls. Significantly decreased normalized Chao1 diversity was recorded for multiple sclerosis patients relative to controls. F-measure co-clustering was strong for batch-matched samples.

This clonotype appeared many times. What it recognizes is unknown. The chain links TRBV20-1 to TRBJ2-7, with TRBD2 identical over 8 bases. Sequencing was performed on blood. The clonotype originates from a girl aged 10 to 17 with multiple sclerosis. The CDR3 DNA reads TGCAGTGCTCACCCCTATAGCGGGGAGACATGGGAGCAGTACTTC. Its translation: CSAHPYSGETWEQYF.